The 24 T cell receptor beta chains below come from one sample, sequenced in a study of cytomegalovirus exposure and HLA in healthy donors. This PCR relied on a set of 60 Vbeta primers and 13 Jbeta primers. Profiled with immunoSEQ multiplex PCR; TCRdb holds only in-frame clones, not every one. Found here are 150,000 to 250,000 clones, 75% to 90% of them singletons; the top ten hold 6.5%. The specimen sequenced was PBMCs. All receptors derive from a woman between 50 and 59 years old in good health and CMV-seropositive.

This clone has only one observation. J is TRBJ2-3 and V is TRBV5-5; 9 positions agree with TRBD2. The length of the CDR3 is 15 residues. J was trimmed by 1 base and V by 0 bases; bases with no gene match: 0. Germline V gene lookup returns CDR1 SGHKS and CDR2 YYEKEE (reference sequence). The CDR3 DNA sequence: TGTGCCAGCAGCTTGGTAGCGGGGGGCACAGATACGCAGTATTTT. As protein: CASSLVAGGTDTQYF.

V and J are TRBV28 and TRBJ2-7; a weak D match, TRBD1 (5 bases). CDR1 is MDHEN and CDR2 is SYDVKM in the germline V gene. The CDR3 has 14 residues. Deletions cut 5 bases from V and 1 base from J, with 12 bases between. The CDR3 nucleotides read TGTGCCAGCAGTGCTCCAGACAGATCCTACGAGCAGTACTTC. Protein product: CASSAPDRSYEQYF.

The chain combines TRBV5-3 with TRBJ2-5, with D possibly matching TRBD2 (7 bases). TRBV5-3 is identified as an open reading frame with a role that is uncertain. The germline V and J ends were trimmed by 0 bases and 5 bases, with 29 bases remaining between them. CDR3 length: 20 residues. CDR3 DNA: TGTGCCAGAAGCTTGGCGGTCCGAAGGGGGGGAAAGTCCTGGATGGAGACCCAGTACTTC. Residues: CARSLAVRRGGKSWMETQYF.

This clone appeared a few times. This chain uses TRBV5-1 with TRBJ2-3, with 7 nucleotides matching TRBD2. This CDR3 has 14 residues. Germline V gene lookup returns CDR1 SGHRS and CDR2 YFSETQ. V was clipped by 4 bases and J by 1 base; unmatched bases: 3. CDR3 sequence reads: CASSPGGGTDTQYF. CDR3 DNA sequence: TGCGCCAGCAGCCCGGGGGGTGGCACAGATACGCAGTATTTT.

This clone came up a few times. The chain links TRBV28 to TRBJ1-2, with D perhaps TRBD1 (6 bases). The CDR3 spans 16 residues. Deletions cut 2 bases from V and 2 bases from J, with 15 bases between. Germline CDR1 MDHEN, CDR2 SYDVKM. DNA for the CDR3: TGTGCCAGCAGTTTAACAGGGAAGGGCCCAAACTATGGCTACACCTTC. Its protein is CASSLTGKGPNYGYTF.

The chain couples TRBV12-5 to TRBJ2-7, with a tentative D call TRBD2 (5 bases). V was clipped by 5 bases and J by 7 bases, with 18 bases between them. CDR1 and CDR2 (germline): LGHNT, FRNRAP. The CDR3 covers 14 residues. CDR3 in amino acids: CASGPEKWAGEQYF. Here the CDR3 DNA reads TGTGCTAGTGGTCCAGAAAAATGGGCGGGTGAGCAGTACTTC.

The chain employs TRBV5-4 and TRBJ1-4; TRBD1 agrees at 8 bases. Germline CDR1 SGHNT, CDR2 YYREEE (reference sequence). With 4 bases clipped from V and 4 bases from J, the junction kept 9 bases outside the gene matches. This CDR3 has 16 residues. CDR3 in DNA: TGTGCCAGCAGCCGTGGACAGGGCCTCCTTAATGAAAAACTGTTTTTT. Protein: CASSRGQGLLNEKLFF.

The chain has TRBV19 and TRBJ1-4; perhaps TRBD1 as D (5 bases). CDR1 and CDR2 from the germline V gene are LNHDA and SQIVND (reference sequence). Trimming pared 1 base from V and 2 bases from J, leaving 8 bases between. The CDR3 contains 15 residues. This chain's CDR3 is CASSIGGSTNEKLFF. The CDR3 coding sequence is TGTGCCAGTAGTATAGGGGGCAGCACTAATGAAAAACTGTTTTTT.

The chain joins TRBV5-4 to TRBJ2-1, with a possible D match to TRBD2 (6 bases). The CDR3 consists of 15 residues. The germline V and J ends were trimmed by 0 bases and 8 bases, with 15 bases remaining between them. The germline gives CDR1 SGHNT, CDR2 YYREEE (reference sequence). The CDR3 loop reads CASSLDPRTKDEQFF. In DNA, the CDR3 is TGTGCCAGCAGCTTGGACCCACGGACTAAGGATGAGCAGTTCTTC.

This chain uses TRBV29-1 with TRBJ2-2; 13 bases line up with TRBD2. Germline trimming cut 4 bases from V and 3 bases from J; bases unmatched to any gene: 5. This CDR3 comprises 16 residues. Germline-derived CDR1 and CDR2 are SQVTM and ANQGSEA. The CDR3 loop is CSVVTSGRVDTGELFF. The DNA for the CDR3 is TGCAGCGTTGTAACTAGCGGGAGGGTTGACACCGGGGAGCTGTTTTTT.

This clone was seen only once. The V call is TRBV15, the J call TRBJ2-1, with D tentatively TRBD1 (6 bases). The CDR3 consists of 13 residues. CDR1 and CDR2 from the germline V gene are LNHNV and YYDKDF (reference sequence). Trimming shortened V by 1 base and J by 7 bases, and 8 bases separated the two germline ends. Here the CDR3 DNA reads TGTGCCACCAGCAGAGGCGACAGGAATGAGCAGTTCTTC. It translates to CATSRGDRNEQFF.

CDR3 DNA sequence: TGTGCCAGCTCACCTCAATTGGTACGGTACGAGCAGTACTTC. Translating gives CASSPQLVRYEQYF. The chain employs TRBV18 and TRBJ2-7; D call uncertain. The CDR3 is 14 amino acids. V lost 3 bases and J 4 bases, leaving 13 bases between the germline ends. Germline V gene sequence: CDR1 KGHSH, CDR2 LQKENI.

Concerning this clone: Mismatch with germline at one junction end may stem from a read error. CDR3 DNA: TGTGCCAGCAGTTGGAGCGCTGGGGCCAACGGCCTGACTTTC. Residues: CASSWSAGANGLTF. This chain links TRBV27 with TRBJ2-6; D perhaps matches TRBD1 (5 bases). The CDR3 runs 14 residues. The germline CDR1 and CDR2 sequences are MNHEY and SMNVEV (reference sequence).

A word on this clone: The same CDR3 can be traced to other DNA sequences in this sample. The chain couples TRBV4-1 to TRBJ1-5, with D maybe TRBD1 (6 bases). Germline loops: CDR1 MGHRA, CDR2 YSYEKL. V was shortened by 2 bases and J by 5 bases, with 13 bases between the two germline ends. The CDR3 runs to 15 residues. In DNA, the CDR3 is TGCGCCAGCAGCCAACCCGGACAGTTAGATCAGCCCCAGCATTTT. Translating it yields CASSQPGQLDQPQHF.

CDR3 loop: CASSFSGTSYNEQFF. The CDR3 coding sequence is TGCGCCAGCAGCTTTAGCGGCACCTCCTACAATGAGCAGTTCTTC. The chain is built from TRBV5-1 and TRBJ2-1; a possible D gene is TRBD2 (6 bases). V was cut by 2 bases and J by 0 bases, with 9 bases left in between. The germline V gene has CDR1 SGHRS and CDR2 YFSETQ. The length of the CDR3 is 15 residues.

The chain couples TRBV4-1 to TRBJ1-2; 7 positions match TRBD1. CDR3 length: 17 residues. V was pared by 0 bases and J by 1 base, with 8 bases of the junction left unmatched. Germline V gene sequence: CDR1 MGHRA, CDR2 YSYEKL. The chain's CDR3 is CASSQDRVGGNNYGYTF. CDR3 coding DNA: TGCGCCAGCAGCCAAGATCGGGTAGGGGGCAATAACTATGGCTACACCTTC.

The V and J genes are TRBV7-9 and TRBJ1-2; D is possibly TRBD1 (5 bases). The CDR3 totals 15 residues. Trimming took off 4 bases at V and 3 bases at J, with 15 bases between the two ends. Germline lookup yields CDR1 SEHNR and CDR2 FQNEAQ (reference sequence). CDR3 amino acids: CASSSTGTHHYGYTF. Here the CDR3 DNA reads TGTGCCAGCAGCTCCACCGGGACTCATCACTATGGCTACACCTTC.

The J gene is TRBJ2-1, the V gene TRBV13; a weak D match, TRBD2 (6 bases). Germline values: CDR1 PRHDT, CDR2 FYEKMQ (reference sequence). Trimming removed 7 bases from V and 1 base from J, with 14 bases in between. The CDR3 is 15 amino acids. The CDR3 coding sequence is TGTGCCAGCACCCCCCGTGCGGGATCCTACAATGAGCAGTTCTTC. Its protein product is CASTPRAGSYNEQFF.

V is TRBV7-2 and J is TRBJ2-6; 8 bases match TRBD1. Looked up from germline, CDR1 is SGHTA and CDR2 is FQGNSA. J gave up 0 bases and V 5 bases, and 6 bases lay outside the gene matches. This CDR3 is 17 amino acids long. Here the CDR3 DNA reads TGTGCCAGCAGCCAGGGGACAGGATTCTCTGGGGCCAACGTCCTGACTTTC. Translated, it gives CASSQGTGFSGANVLTF. The complete variable domain, with remaining parts taken from reference TRBV7-2 and TRBJ2-6, reads GAGVSQSPSNKVTEKGKDVELRCDPISGHTALYWYRQSLGQGLEFLIYFQGNSAPDKSGLPSDRFSAERTGGSVSTLTIQRTQQEDSAVYLCASSQGTGFSGANVLTFGAGSRLTVL.

J is TRBJ2-1 and V is TRBV11-2; 7 bases match TRBD2. The V gene's germline CDR1 is SGHAT and CDR2 FQNNGV. There are 15 residues in the CDR3. Losses at the gene ends were 1 base for V and 4 bases for J; bases not matched to a gene: 4. The CDR3 sequence: CASSLGLASYNEQFF. The CDR3 coding sequence is TGTGCCAGCAGCTTAGGACTAGCCTCTTACAATGAGCAGTTCTTC.

The V gene is TRBV11-2, the J gene TRBJ2-1, with 12 positions matching TRBD2. From germline, CDR1 is SGHAT and CDR2 FQNNGV. V shed 2 bases, J shed 3 bases, and the junction held 11 bases outside the gene matches. The CDR3 totals 19 residues. CDR3: CASSLLSASGGENYNEQFF. CDR3 coding DNA: TGTGCCAGCAGCTTACTGTCGGCTAGCGGGGGGGAAAACTACAATGAGCAGTTCTTC.

On this clone: The junction and the germline gene differ at one end; a read error may be behind it. This chain links TRBV11-2 with TRBJ1-4, with D uncertain. CDR1 SGHAT and CDR2 FQNNGV come from the germline V gene. The CDR3 runs to 12 residues. CDR3 bases: TGTGCCGGCAGCTTCCATAATGAAAAACTGTTTTTT. It translates to CAGSFHNEKLFF.

The rearrangement uses TRBV23-1 and TRBJ2-1; perhaps TRBD1 as D (6 bases). TRBV23-1 is designated an ORF whose function remains uncertain. The CDR3 loop spans 20 amino acids. The V end lost 2 bases, the J end lost 0 bases, and 23 bases lay between the germline ends. The CDR3, as DNA: TGCGCCAGCAGTCAACCCAACAAAGCGGCCGACAGGAGCTCCTACAATGAGCAGTTCTTC. As protein: CASSQPNKAADRSSYNEQFF.

The chain links TRBV28 to TRBJ2-7; TRBD1 agrees at 8 bases. Unmatched junction bases numbered 6, after V lost 8 bases and J lost 0 bases. CDR3 size: 14 residues. The germline gives CDR1 MDHEN, CDR2 SYDVKM. The DNA for the CDR3 is TGTGCCAGCTTCTCCACAGGGGGCTCCTACGAGCAGTACTTC. This encodes CASFSTGGSYEQYF.